The clone carrying this T cell receptor (beta chain) occurred a few times. Its antigen is unknown. This CDR3 contains 14 residues. Germline CDR1 and CDR2: SGHAT and FQDESV (reference sequence). V was clipped by 1 base and J by 4 bases, with 9 bases between them. The data were taken from a study of CD8+ T cells in alopecia areata. Findings and caveats of the study: Throughout tofacitinib, many expanded lesional clones continued to persist in scalp and blood. Clonality in the scalp and expanded CD8+ clones ranked among the top 100 were significantly decreased by tofacitinib.

It was cDNA, reverse transcribed from extracted RNA, that served as the sequencing template. Libraries were prepared by immunoSEQ multiplex PCR; TCRdb keeps only in-frame clonotypes and omits some of them. The sample records approximately 200,000 clones, roughly 40% being singletons. Treatment indicated: oral pan-JAK inhibitor, 5-10 mg twice daily. Sequencing used CD4+ T cells sorted from blood, obtained at approximately week 39, from a patient treated with tofacitinib. The chain joins TRBV11-1 to TRBJ2-3; D call uncertain. The receptor's source is a human donor with alopecia areata. The CDR3 DNA is TGTGCCAGCAGCTTAGAAGGGTCGGCAGATACGCAGTATTTT. It translates to CASSLEGSADTQYF.